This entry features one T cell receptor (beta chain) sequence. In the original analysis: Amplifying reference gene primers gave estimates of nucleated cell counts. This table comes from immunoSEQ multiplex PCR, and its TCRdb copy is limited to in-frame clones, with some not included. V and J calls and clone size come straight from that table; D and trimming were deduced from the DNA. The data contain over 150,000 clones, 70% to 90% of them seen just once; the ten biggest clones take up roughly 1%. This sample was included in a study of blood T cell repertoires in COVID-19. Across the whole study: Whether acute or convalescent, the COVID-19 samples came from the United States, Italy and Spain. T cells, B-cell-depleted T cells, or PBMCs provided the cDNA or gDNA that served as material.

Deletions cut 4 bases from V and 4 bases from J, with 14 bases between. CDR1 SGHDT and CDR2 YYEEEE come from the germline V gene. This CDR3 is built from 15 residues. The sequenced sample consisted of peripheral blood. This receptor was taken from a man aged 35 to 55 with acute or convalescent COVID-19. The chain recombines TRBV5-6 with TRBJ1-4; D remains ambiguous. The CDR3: CASSPWPADNEKLFF. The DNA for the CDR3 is TGTGCCAGCAGCCCGTGGCCAGCGGATAATGAAAAACTGTTTTTT.